This TCR beta chain was recovered during a study of beta chain features in type 1 diabetes. This clone was seen only a few times. Every isolated RNA sample was fully reverse transcribed, so sequencing captured expressed TCRB transcripts. The method was immunoSEQ multiplex PCR; TCRdb's version includes in-frame clones alone and lacks a portion of them. In the table there are fewer than 650,000 clones, roughly 16% of which are singletons. The CDR3 totals 14 residues. V shed 0 bases and J 8 bases; nucleotides not matched to a gene: 4. CDR1 and CDR2 from the germline V gene are ENHRY and SYGVKD. The clonotype comes from a young man in good health. The sample taken for sequencing was naive CD4+ T cells from blood. The chain uses TRBV10-3 and TRBJ2-1; 7 nucleotides agree with TRBD2. The CDR3 loop is CAISESGGWYEQFF. The CDR3 region has the DNA TGTGCCATCAGTGAGTCGGGGGGGTGGTATGAGCAGTTCTTC.